These 2 T cell receptor beta chains originate from one sample sequenced in a study of a mutant IDH1 vaccine in newly diagnosed glioma. Time point described: week 47, end of study. The study gave 300 ug of mutant IDH1 20-mer peptide per vaccine dose, with topical imiquimod. Assay used: immunoSEQ multiplex PCR; TCRdb lists only in-frame clones, some missing. The sample lists fewer than 85,000 clones, over 75% occurring once. Their specific antigens are unknown. This specimen consisted of PBMCs, obtained from a glioma patient whose treatment included an IDH1 peptide vaccine. The receptors originated from a man aged 35 to 55 with glioma.

This clone was seen a single time. This chain connects TRBV14 to TRBJ2-7; the D is unclear. The CDR3 runs 13 residues. Germline CDR1 SGHDN, CDR2 FVKESK. V was shortened by 3 bases and J by 4 bases, with 10 bases between the two germline ends. The CDR3 spells CASSQYGAYEQYF. In DNA form, the CDR3 reads TGTGCCAGCAGCCAGTACGGAGCTTACGAGCAGTACTTC.

This clone was seen only a few times. The gene calls are TRBV9 and TRBJ1-4, with D possibly TRBD1 on 6 matching bases. The CDR3 loop spans 15 amino acids. Germline V gene lookup returns CDR1 SGDLS and CDR2 YYNGEE. V was pared by 3 bases and J by 9 bases, with 18 bases between. CDR3 residues: CASSADRTYAQKLFF. The CDR3 region has the DNA TGTGCCAGCAGCGCAGACAGGACATACGCGCAAAAACTGTTTTTT.